The 16 T cell receptor beta chains below come from one sample, sequenced in a study of blood T cell repertoires in COVID-19. Sequenced by immunoSEQ multiplex PCR; TCRdb stores in-frame clones only, minus some. The table shows some 110,000 clones, with around 81% occurring only once. The sample consisted of peripheral blood. All receptors derive from an older man with acute or convalescent COVID-19.

The chain recombines TRBV14 with TRBJ2-5; tentative D call: TRBD1 (6 bases). Germline CDR1 and CDR2: SGHDN and FVKESK. The CDR3 is made up of 13 amino acids. The V and J ends lost 5 bases and 7 bases respectively, with 14 bases between them. The CDR3 loop is CASSERQGMTQYF. The CDR3 DNA follows: TGTGCCAGCAGCGAACGCCAGGGGATGACCCAGTACTTC.

Details on this clone: Because it lacks the conserved phenylalanine or tryptophan at the end, this CDR3 is likely a read error. This sequence joins TRBV2 and TRBJ1-5; D call uncertain. This CDR3 is built from 15 residues. The ends were cut back, 6 bases at V and 2 bases at J, with 14 bases in the middle. CDR1 is SNHLY and CDR2 is FYNNEI in the germline V gene. The CDR3 is CASSRHAVGNQPQHS. The DNA of the CDR3 is TGTGCCAGCAGCCGACATGCTGTAGGCAATCAGCCCCAGCATTCT.

This clone was detected a few times. The CDR3: CASSIRLAGYYNEQFF. For the CDR3, the DNA is TGTGCCAGTAGTATACGACTAGCGGGATATTACAATGAGCAGTTCTTC. This sequence joins TRBV19 and TRBJ2-1; 11 nucleotides agree with TRBD2. The germline CDR1 and CDR2 sequences are LNHDA and SQIVND (reference sequence). The CDR3 is 16 residues long. The junction had 4 bases not matched to a gene; V was cut back by 2 bases and J by 4 bases.

The rearrangement uses TRBV29-1 and TRBJ1-5, with D perhaps matching TRBD1 (6 bases). V was clipped by 5 bases and J by 4 bases, with 12 bases between them. The germline gives CDR1 SQVTM, CDR2 ANQGSEA. The CDR3 length is 13 residues. The CDR3 DNA reads TGCAGCGTTATGGGGGGGCGAAATCAGCCCCAGCATTTT. It encodes CSVMGGRNQPQHF.

The rearrangement joins TRBV5-6 to TRBJ2-1; TRBD1 is a possible D gene (5 bases). Germline V gene sequence: CDR1 SGHDT, CDR2 YYEEEE. The CDR3 extends over 12 amino acids. V dropped 2 bases and J dropped 7 bases, with 7 bases sitting between them. In DNA, the CDR3 is TGTGCCAGCAGCTTACAGGATAATGAGCAGTTCTTC. It codes for CASSLQDNEQFF.

The chain joins TRBV2 to TRBJ2-7, with 9 bases aligning to TRBD2. The CDR3 covers 13 residues. Germline CDR1 SNHLY, CDR2 FYNNEI. V lost 7 bases and J lost 2; bases outside the gene matches: 3. CDR3 in DNA: TGTGCCAGCACTAGCGGGATAACCTACGAGCAGTACTTC. Amino acid sequence: CASTSGITYEQYF.

The rearrangement joins TRBV7-9 to TRBJ1-2; tentative D call: TRBD1 (5 bases). The CDR3 runs 12 residues. V lost 3 bases, J lost 6 bases, and 8 bases lay in between. Germline V gene data show CDR1 as SEHNR and CDR2 as FQNEAQ (reference sequence). The CDR3 is CASSFLGDGYTF. The CDR3 DNA follows: TGTGCCAGCAGCTTCTTAGGGGATGGCTACACCTTC.

This chain joins TRBV6-5 and TRBJ2-7; D possibly corresponds to TRBD2 (5 bases). Germline CDR1 and CDR2: MNHEY and SVGAGI. This CDR3 region has 12 residues. Trimming left V 7 bases short and J 3 bases short, with 10 bases between. CDR3 sequence reads: CASKASSYEQYF. CDR3 DNA sequence: TGTGCCAGCAAGGCTAGCAGCTACGAGCAGTACTTC.

The CDR3 sequence is CATSRAPLTGPEKLFF. The CDR3 DNA sequence: TGTGCCACCAGCAGAGCACCCCTGACAGGCCCTGAGAAACTGTTTTTT. The genes are TRBV15 and TRBJ1-4, with D possibly matching TRBD1 (6 bases). Germline loops: CDR1 LNHNV, CDR2 YYDKDF (reference sequence). The CDR3 runs to 16 residues. V lost 1 base, J lost 11 bases, and 20 bases lay in between.

The chain has TRBV2 and TRBJ2-1; 13 bases map to TRBD2. V dropped 7 bases and J dropped 7; count of bases not matched to a gene: 13. Germline V gene data show CDR1 as SNHLY and CDR2 as FYNNEI. The CDR3 has 17 residues. This CDR3 is CASTEPGLAGESNEQFF. The DNA of the CDR3 is TGTGCCAGCACCGAACCTGGACTAGCGGGAGAATCGAATGAGCAGTTCTTC.

A few counts support this clone. In nucleotides, the CDR3 is TGCGCCAGCAGCTTGGAATCTAGCGGGCCCTCCTACAATGAGCAGTTCTTC. It encodes CASSLESSGPSYNEQFF. This rearrangement joins TRBV5-1 to TRBJ2-1; 8 bases are shared with TRBD2. J was trimmed by 0 bases and V by 0 bases; bases with no gene match: 5. Germline CDR1 reads SGHRS; CDR2 reads YFSETQ. This CDR3 comprises 17 residues. Using reference TRBV5-1 and TRBJ2-1 for the parts outside the CDR3, the full variable domain is KAGVTQTPRYLIKTRGQQVTLSCSPISGHRSVSWYQQTPGQGLQFLFEYFSETQRNKGNFPGRFSGRQFSNSRSEMNVSTLELGDSALYLCASSLESSGPSYNEQFFGPGTRLTVL.

The gene calls are TRBV5-1 and TRBJ1-2, with TRBD1 matching 9 bases. The V and J ends lost 9 bases and 2 bases, in that order; junction bases with no gene match: 5. Germline CDR1 is SGHRS and CDR2 is YFSETQ. This CDR3 has 13 amino acids. The CDR3 nucleotides are TGCGCCAAGACGGACAGGGGAAACTATGGCTACACCTTC. Translating gives CAKTDRGNYGYTF. Supplemented by reference TRBV5-1 and TRBJ1-2, the full variable domain reads KAGVTQTPRYLIKTRGQQVTLSCSPISGHRSVSWYQQTPGQGLQFLFEYFSETQRNKGNFPGRFSGRQFSNSRSEMNVSTLELGDSALYLCAKTDRGNYGYTFGSGTRLTVV.

J is TRBJ1-6 and V is TRBV2; D gene uncertain. The ends were cut back, 6 bases at V and 6 bases at J, with 6 bases in the middle. This CDR3 region has 12 residues. Germline V gene sequence: CDR1 SNHLY, CDR2 FYNNEI. CDR3 DNA: TGTGCCAGCAGACTAGCTAATTCACCCCTCCACTTT. Its protein product is CASRLANSPLHF.

DNA of the CDR3: TGTGCCAGCAGTTTAAAGGGGGGGCTTGTATATGGCTACACCTTC. This codes for CASSLKGGLVYGYTF. The V call is TRBV28, the J call TRBJ1-2, with a weak D call TRBD1 (6 bases). Trimming left V 2 bases short and J 5 bases short, with 15 bases between. CDR1 is MDHEN, CDR2 SYDVKM, per germline. CDR3 length equals 15 residues.

CDR3 residues: CASSLTGIYNSPLHF. The CDR3 DNA follows: TGTGCCAGCAGCTTAACAGGAATCTATAATTCACCCCTCCACTTT. This sequence joins TRBV11-1 and TRBJ1-6, with a tentative D call TRBD1 (5 bases). Trimming cost V 2 bases and J 3 bases, with 8 bases left between them. Germline lookup yields CDR1 SGHAT and CDR2 FQDESV (reference sequence). This CDR3 has 15 residues.

This clone was seen more than once but under ten times. The chain uses TRBV2 and TRBJ2-7, with TRBD1 identical over 10 bases. This CDR3 has 14 residues. With 6 bases clipped from V and 0 bases from J, the junction kept 2 bases outside the gene matches. Germline V gene data show CDR1 as SNHLY and CDR2 as FYNNEI. The CDR3 DNA follows: TGTGCCAGCAGCCGGACAGGGGGCTCCTACGAGCAGTACTTC. Its translation: CASSRTGGSYEQYF.